The clone carrying this TCR beta chain has only a few counts. Time point given: baseline, week 1 (first vaccination visit). Treatment defined: pre-vaccination baseline after standard-of-care therapy. The entry originates in a study of a mutant IDH1 vaccine in newly diagnosed glioma. Study background: There were approximately 62% males and around 40% females among treated patients, whose mean age was about 44 years.

This CDR3 comprises 15 residues. Germline lookup yields CDR1 MGHRA and CDR2 YSYEKL. V was pared by 0 bases and J by 6 bases, with 14 bases between. TCRdb's table, derived via immunoSEQ multiplex PCR, lists solely in-frame clones and lacks some. The sample contains around 33,000 clones, around 80% of which appear only once. The source material was peripheral blood mononuclear cells (PBMCs), sampled from a glioma patient treated with radiotherapy, temozolomide or both. The V call is TRBV4-1, the J call TRBJ1-1; D is perhaps TRBD1 (6 bases). This receptor was obtained from a man over 45 with glioma. Some clones in this sample may be carry-over from other donors' samples. CDR3 in DNA: TGCGCCAGCAGCCAAGATCACAGGGAAGTGTCTGAAGCTTTCTTT. Residues: CASSQDHREVSEAFF.